The following is a TCR beta chain sequence with its context. Its target is not known. It is unclear where the CDR3 begins or ends on the DNA, so no DNA is shown, and the CDR3 is as TCRdb lists it. The data belong to a study of cytomegalovirus exposure and HLA in healthy donors. General study results and limits: In vitro work confirmed that a few CMV-associated chains recognize CMV antigens.

Per the germline V gene, CDR1 is SGHTS and CDR2 is YDEGEE. Including both end residues, the CDR3 is 17 amino acids long. The study ran its PCR with 60 Vbeta and 13 Jbeta primers. Profiled with immunoSEQ multiplex PCR; TCRdb holds only in-frame clones, not every one. The sample consists of over 110,000 clones, about 80% of them appearing once. The source material was PBMCs. The receptor's source is a female donor in good health and CMV-seronegative. The genes are TRBV5-8 and TRBJ2-6; the table's D call of TRBD2 was not tested on the DNA. CDR3 amino acids: CASSFGLGAFGANVLAF.